A selection of T cell receptor beta chains follows, all from one sample in a study of blood T cells in healthy people across ages. MiXCR was run by TCRdb on the 5' RACE reads, yielding one entry per CDR3 protein. Among around 990,000 distinct CDR3 sequences listed, approximately 25% were seen once. These same records also appear under a second study, on T cells of mothers and their children.

Material: blood. Receptors originate from a girl between 2 and 10 years old in good health. CDR3s leave out the opening cysteine and the closing phenylalanine or tryptophan. The D gene is left open where the match is weak.

v_gene	d_gene	j_gene	CDR3aa
TRBV27	TRBD2	-	ASTTQAALAGGPGNEQF
TRBV29-1	TRBD1	TRBJ1-1	SSTGGKTEAF
TRBV7-9	-	TRBJ2-7	ASSDPGLTYEQY
TRBV13	-	TRBJ2-7	ASSPGSNYEQY
TRBV7-9	TRBD2	-	ASSLAAGVSYEQY
TRBV7-9	-	TRBJ1-3	ASMGNTIY
TRBV6-2/TRBV6-3	-	TRBJ2-6	ASSPALSGANVLT
TRBV28	TRBD1	TRBJ1-1	ASTRGWGEAF
TRBV9	TRBD2	TRBJ2-7	ASSVDSGGLTGEQY
TRBV7-9	-	TRBJ1-1	ASNPEAF
TRBV20-1	-	TRBJ2-2	SASRTVPNTGELF
TRBV7-9	-	TRBJ2-6	ASSLGANVLT
TRBV6-4	-	TRBJ1-5	AGSDSVGLYSNQPQH
TRBV13	-	TRBJ1-1	ASSVAQKAF
TRBV20-1	TRBD2	TRBJ2-7	SARDRLAGESAYEQY
TRBV11-2	TRBD1	TRBJ2-5	ASSPTGGRSGQETQY
TRBV7-9	-	TRBJ2-1	ASSFAGSKYNEQF
TRBV2	-	TRBJ2-1	ASKERTSSYNEQF
TRBV7-9	-	TRBJ2-1	ASSSNSEQF
TRBV11-2	TRBD2	TRBJ2-7	ATGTGGYEQY
TRBV5-1	-	TRBJ2-1	ASSRDFAASSYNEQF
TRBV28	-	TRBJ2-7	ASSLGFGGAYEQY
TRBV2	-	TRBJ1-1	ASSNSPVEAF
TRBV20-1	TRBD1	TRBJ2-6	SARDRTGRSGANVLT
TRBV6-2/TRBV6-3	-	TRBJ2-4	ASARGSAKNIQY
TRBV24-1	-	TRBJ1-5	ATSEYGDQPQH
TRBV15	TRBD2	TRBJ2-5	ATSSSGGETQY
TRBV7-3	TRBD2	TRBJ2-3	ASSFLGGSDSDTQY
TRBV6-5	TRBD2	TRBJ2-5	ASSYWERGTQY
TRBV12-3/TRBV12-4	-	TRBJ2-5	ASSLGVRGLRQETQY